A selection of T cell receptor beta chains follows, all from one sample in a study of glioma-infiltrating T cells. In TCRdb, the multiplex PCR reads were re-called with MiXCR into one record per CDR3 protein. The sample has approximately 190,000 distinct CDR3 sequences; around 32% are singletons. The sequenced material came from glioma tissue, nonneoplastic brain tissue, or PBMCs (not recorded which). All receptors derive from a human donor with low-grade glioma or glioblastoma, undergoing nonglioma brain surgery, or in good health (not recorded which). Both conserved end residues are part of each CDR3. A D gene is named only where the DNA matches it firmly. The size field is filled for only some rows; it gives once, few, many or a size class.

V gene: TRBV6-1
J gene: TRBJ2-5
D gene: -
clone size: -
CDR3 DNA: TGTGCCGGCAGTGAAGTCGGGCCCCAAGCGACCCAGTACTTC
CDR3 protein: CAGSEVGPQATQYF

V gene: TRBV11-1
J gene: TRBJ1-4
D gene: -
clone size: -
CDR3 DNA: TGTGCCAGCAGCTTAGACCTCTTCCCAAAGAAACTGTTTTTT
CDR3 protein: CASSLDLFPKKLFF

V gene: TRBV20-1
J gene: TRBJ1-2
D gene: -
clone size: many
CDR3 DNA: TGCAGTGCTAGAGACCCTAACTATGGCTACACCTTC
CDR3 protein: CSARDPNYGYTF

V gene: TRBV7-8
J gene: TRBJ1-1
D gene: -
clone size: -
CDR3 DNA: TGTGCCAGCAGCTTAGCGGAGCGGAACACTGAAGCTTTCTTT
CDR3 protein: CASSLAERNTEAFF

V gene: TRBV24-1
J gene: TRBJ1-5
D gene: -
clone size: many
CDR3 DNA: TGTGCCACCAGTGATTTAGAAGGTAATCAGCCCCAGCATTTT
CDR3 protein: CATSDLEGNQPQHF

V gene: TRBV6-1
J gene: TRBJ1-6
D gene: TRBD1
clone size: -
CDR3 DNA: TGTGCCAGCAGCCCGCCGGGACGCAGGGGGAATTCACCAATCCACTTT
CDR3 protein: CASSPPGRRGNSPIHF

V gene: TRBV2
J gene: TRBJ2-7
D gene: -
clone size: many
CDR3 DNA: TGTGCCAGCAGTGAAATTGGGGTTAGCTACGAGCAGTACTTC
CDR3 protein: CASSEIGVSYEQYF

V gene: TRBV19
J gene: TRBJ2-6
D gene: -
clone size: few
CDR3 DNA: TGTGCCAGTAGTATCGTTGTGAGCTCTGGGGCCAACGTCCTGACTTTC
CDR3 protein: CASSIVVSSGANVLTF

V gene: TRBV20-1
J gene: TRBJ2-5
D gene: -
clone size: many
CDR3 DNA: TGCAGTGCTCGACAGCCCCAAGAGACCCAGTACTTC
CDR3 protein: CSARQPQETQYF

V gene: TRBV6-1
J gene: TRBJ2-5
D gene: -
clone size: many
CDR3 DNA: TGTGCCAGCTCCCAGGGGGAGACCCAGTACTTC
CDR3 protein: CASSQGETQYF

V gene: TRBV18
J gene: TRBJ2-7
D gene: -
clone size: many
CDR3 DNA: TGTGCCAGCTCAGCCGGGGCCTACGAGCAGTACTTC
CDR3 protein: CASSAGAYEQYF

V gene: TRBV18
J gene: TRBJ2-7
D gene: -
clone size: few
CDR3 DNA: TGTGCCAGCTCGCACGGGACGGCTGCCTACGAGCAGTACTTC
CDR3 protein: CASSHGTAAYEQYF

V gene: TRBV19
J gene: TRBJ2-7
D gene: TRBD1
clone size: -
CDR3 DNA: TGTCCCAGTAATTTGGGACAGGGGACTGGCGAGCAGTACTTC
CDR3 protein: CPSNLGQGTGEQYF

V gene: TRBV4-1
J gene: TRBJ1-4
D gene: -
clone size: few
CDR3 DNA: TGCGCCAGCAGCCAAGTCCAGGTTAATGAAAAACTGTTTTTT
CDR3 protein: CASSQVQVNEKLFF

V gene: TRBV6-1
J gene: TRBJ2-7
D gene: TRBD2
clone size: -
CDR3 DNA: TGTGCCAGCAGCCACCCCGGGGGGGGGATCAGCTACGAGAAGTACTTC
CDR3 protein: CASSHPGGGISYEKYF

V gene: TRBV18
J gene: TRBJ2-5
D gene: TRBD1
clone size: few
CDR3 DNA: TGTGCCAGCTCACCACCGGGGACAGGACAAGAGACCCAGTACTTC
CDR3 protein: CASSPPGTGQETQYF

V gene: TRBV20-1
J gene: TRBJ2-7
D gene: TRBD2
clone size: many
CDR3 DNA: TGCAGTGCTAGAGATAGCGGGAGGGCCCTCACCTACGAGCAGTACTTC
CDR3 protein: CSARDSGRALTYEQYF

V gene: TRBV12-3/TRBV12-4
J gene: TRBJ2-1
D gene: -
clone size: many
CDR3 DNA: TGTGCCAGCAGTTTGGGTCAGCAGTTCTTC
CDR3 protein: CASSLGQQFF

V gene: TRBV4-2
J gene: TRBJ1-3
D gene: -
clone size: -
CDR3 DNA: TGTGCCAGCAGCCAGTGGGCTGCGGGAGCTGGAAACACCATATATTTT
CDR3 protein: CASSQWAAGAGNTIYF

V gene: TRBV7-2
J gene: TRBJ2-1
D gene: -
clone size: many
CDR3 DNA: TGTGCCAGCAGCTTAGCGGTGGGCAGGGACCTCTACAATGAGCAGTTCTTC
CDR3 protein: CASSLAVGRDLYNEQFF

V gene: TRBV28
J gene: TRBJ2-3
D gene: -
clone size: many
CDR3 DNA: TGTGCCAGCAGTTTAAGGGAAGATACGCAGTATTTT
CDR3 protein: CASSLREDTQYF

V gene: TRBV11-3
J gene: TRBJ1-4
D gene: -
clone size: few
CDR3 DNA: TGTGCCAGCAGCTTAGGAGGGGACCCGTTTTTTGGAAGACTGTTTTTT
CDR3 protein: CASSLGGDPFFGRLFF

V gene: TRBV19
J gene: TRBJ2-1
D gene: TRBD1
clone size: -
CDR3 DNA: TGTGCCAGTAGTACGCAGGGGGCACGGTACAATCAGCAGTTCTTC
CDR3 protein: CASSTQGARYNQQFF

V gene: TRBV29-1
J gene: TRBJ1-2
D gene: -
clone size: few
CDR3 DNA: TGCAGCGCCGGACGGCTATCTGGCCCCGGAAGGAGTAGTGTCTATGGCTACACCTTC
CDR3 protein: CSAGRLSGPGRSSVYGYTF

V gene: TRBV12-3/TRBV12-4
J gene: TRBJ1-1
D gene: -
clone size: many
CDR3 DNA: TGTGCCAGCAGTTTAGGTGTCCAGGTTGAAGCTTTCTTT
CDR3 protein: CASSLGVQVEAFF

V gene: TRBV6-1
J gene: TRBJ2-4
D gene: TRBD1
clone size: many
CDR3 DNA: TGTGCCAGCAGCCCGGGACAGGGGTTAGCCAAAAACATTCAGTACTTC
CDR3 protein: CASSPGQGLAKNIQYF

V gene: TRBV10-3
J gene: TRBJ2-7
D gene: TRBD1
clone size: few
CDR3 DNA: TGTGCCATCAGCCCCGACAGGGCGAAATACTACGAGCAGTACTTC
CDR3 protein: CAISPDRAKYYEQYF

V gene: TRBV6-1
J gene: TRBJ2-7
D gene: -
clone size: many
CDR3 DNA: TGTGCCAGCAGGTCCCCGGGGTCCAACGAGCAGTACTTC
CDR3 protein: CASRSPGSNEQYF

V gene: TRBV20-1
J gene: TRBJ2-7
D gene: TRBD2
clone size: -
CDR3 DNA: TGCAGTGCAACACCGGGACTAGCGGGAGGGCAGTCATCTCCGGGGGAGCAGTACTTC
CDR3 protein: CSATPGLAGGQSSPGEQYF

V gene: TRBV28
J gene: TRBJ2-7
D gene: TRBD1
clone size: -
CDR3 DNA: TGTGCCAGCTTACCCGGGACAGTCTGCGAGCAGTACTTC
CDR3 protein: CASLPGTVCEQYF

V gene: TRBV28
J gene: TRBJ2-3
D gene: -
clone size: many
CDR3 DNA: TGTGCCAGCAGTTTCGGGATAGTGGCGGATACGCAGTATTTT
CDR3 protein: CASSFGIVADTQYF

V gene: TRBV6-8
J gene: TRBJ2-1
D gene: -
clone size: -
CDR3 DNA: TGTGCCAGCAGTTACGGGCCCTCCTACAATGAGCAGTTCTTC
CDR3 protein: CASSYGPSYNEQFF

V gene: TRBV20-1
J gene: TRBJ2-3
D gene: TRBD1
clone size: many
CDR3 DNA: TGCAGTGCTATCAAACAGGGGGCGAGATCAGATACGCAGTATTTT
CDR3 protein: CSAIKQGARSDTQYF

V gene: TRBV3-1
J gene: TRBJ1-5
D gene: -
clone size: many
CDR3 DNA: TGTGCCAGCAGCCAACAGTTATATCAGCCCCAGCATTTT
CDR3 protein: CASSQQLYQPQHF

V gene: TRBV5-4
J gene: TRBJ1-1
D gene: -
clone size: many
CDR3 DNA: TGTGCCAGCAGCGGGACGGACCTTGAAGCTTTCTTT
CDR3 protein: CASSGTDLEAFF

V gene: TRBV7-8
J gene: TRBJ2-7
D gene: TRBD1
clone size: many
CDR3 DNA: TGTGCCAGCAGCTGGGGGACAGGGGGCCTCTACGAGCAGTACTTC
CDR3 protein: CASSWGTGGLYEQYF

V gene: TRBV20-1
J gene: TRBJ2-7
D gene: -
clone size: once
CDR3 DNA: TGCAGTGTTACAGGGAAGGGCACCTACGAGCAGTGCTTC
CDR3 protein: CSVTGKGTYEQCF

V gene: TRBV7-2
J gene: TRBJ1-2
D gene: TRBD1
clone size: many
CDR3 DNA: TGTGCCAGCAGTTACCAACCGGGACAGGGATCGAGCGGCTACACCTTC
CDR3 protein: CASSYQPGQGSSGYTF

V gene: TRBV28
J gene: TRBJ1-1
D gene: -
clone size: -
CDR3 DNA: TGTGCCAGCAGTTCGCCGGGACGGACGAACACTGAAGCTTTCTTT
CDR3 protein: CASSSPGRTNTEAFF

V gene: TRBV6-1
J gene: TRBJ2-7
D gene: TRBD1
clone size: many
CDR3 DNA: TGTGCCAGCAGTCGGACAGGGGGCATGTACGAGCAGTACTTC
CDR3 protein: CASSRTGGMYEQYF

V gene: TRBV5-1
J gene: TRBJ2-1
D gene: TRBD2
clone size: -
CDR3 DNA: TGCGCCAGCAGCTTGAGGGCGGGAGGGCCCTCCAATGAGCAGTTCTTC
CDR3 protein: CASSLRAGGPSNEQFF

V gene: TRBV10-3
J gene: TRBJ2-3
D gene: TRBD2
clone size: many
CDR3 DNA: TGTGCCATCAGTGAGTCAGCTAGCGGGAGACGCGATACGCAGTATTTT
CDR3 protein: CAISESASGRRDTQYF

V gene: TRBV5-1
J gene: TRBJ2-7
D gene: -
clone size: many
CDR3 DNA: TGCGCCAGCAGCTTTGACAGACAAAGCGACGAGCAGTACTTC
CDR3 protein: CASSFDRQSDEQYF

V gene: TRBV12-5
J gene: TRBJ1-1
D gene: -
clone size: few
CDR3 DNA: TGTGCTAGTGGTTTGGTATTCTATCCTGACACAGGGCGAACTGAAGCTTTCTTT
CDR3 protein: CASGLVFYPDTGRTEAFF

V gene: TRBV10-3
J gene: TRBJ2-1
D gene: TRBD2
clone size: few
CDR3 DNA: TGTGCCATCAATAGGGAGGGTTACAATGAGCAGTTCTTC
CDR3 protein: CAINREGYNEQFF

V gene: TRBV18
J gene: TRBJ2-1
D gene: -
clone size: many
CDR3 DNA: TGTGCCAGCTCACCACCCTCGAGTCGGCGTCCAGGCAATGAGCAGTTCTTC
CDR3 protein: CASSPPSSRRPGNEQFF

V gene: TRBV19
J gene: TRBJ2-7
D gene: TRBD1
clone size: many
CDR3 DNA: TGTGCCAGTAGCCCTACCAGGGACAGAGACGAGCAGTACTTC
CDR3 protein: CASSPTRDRDEQYF

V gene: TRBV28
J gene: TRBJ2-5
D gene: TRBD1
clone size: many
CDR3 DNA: TGTGCCAGCAGTTTGTCTTCGGGGACAGCCCAAGAGACCCAGTACTTC
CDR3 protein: CASSLSSGTAQETQYF

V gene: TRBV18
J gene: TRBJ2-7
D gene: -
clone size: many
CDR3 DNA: TGTGCCAGCTCACCTAGCGGTAGTCCCTACGAGCAGTACTTC
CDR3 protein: CASSPSGSPYEQYF

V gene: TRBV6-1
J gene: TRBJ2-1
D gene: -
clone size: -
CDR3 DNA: TGTGCCAGCAGTTGGGCAGCGTGTCCTAGCAATGAGCAGTTCTTC
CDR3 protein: CASSWAACPSNEQFF

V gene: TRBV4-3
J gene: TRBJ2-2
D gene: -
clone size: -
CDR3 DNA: TGCGCCGGCAGCCGTCCTAGCGCCGGGGAGCTGTTCTTT
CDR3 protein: CAGSRPSAGELFF

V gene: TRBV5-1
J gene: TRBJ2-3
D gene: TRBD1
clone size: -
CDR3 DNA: TGCGCCAGCAGCTTGGGGGGACAGACCACAGATACGCAGTATTTT
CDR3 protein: CASSLGGQTTDTQYF

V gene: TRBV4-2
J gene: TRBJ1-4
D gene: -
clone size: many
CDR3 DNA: TGTGCCAGCAGCCAAGAGACTGCAACTAATGAAAAACTGTTTTTT
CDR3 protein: CASSQETATNEKLFF